Only one count was recorded for the clone carrying this T cell receptor beta chain. Its antigen is currently unknown. The data were obtained in a study of Ad26.COV2.S vaccination and SARS-CoV-2 variants. The table came from immunoSEQ multiplex PCR; TCRdb's copy has only in-frame clones and leaves some out. There are around 370,000 clones in the sample; 92% occur only once, and under 4% lies in the top ten. Germline V CDR1 and CDR2: KGHSH, LQKENI. The CDR3 spans 13 residues. Trimming pared 2 bases from V and 5 bases from J, leaving 7 bases between. General study findings and limits: Participants in the vaccine arm had higher spike-specific TCR breadth; placebo recipients had lower. Breadth and depth estimates from TCRs may understate total T cell responses. Spike-specific CD8+ and CD4+ T cell responses reportedly showed substantial breadth after vaccination.

This rearrangement joins TRBV18 to TRBJ1-5; D remains unclear. The source was peripheral blood, collected after recovery from COVID-19. The clonotype originates from a human donor who had recovered from COVID-19. The CDR3 DNA reads TGTGCCAGCTCACCAATTAGGGATCAGCCCCAGCATTTT. It codes for CASSPIRDQPQHF.